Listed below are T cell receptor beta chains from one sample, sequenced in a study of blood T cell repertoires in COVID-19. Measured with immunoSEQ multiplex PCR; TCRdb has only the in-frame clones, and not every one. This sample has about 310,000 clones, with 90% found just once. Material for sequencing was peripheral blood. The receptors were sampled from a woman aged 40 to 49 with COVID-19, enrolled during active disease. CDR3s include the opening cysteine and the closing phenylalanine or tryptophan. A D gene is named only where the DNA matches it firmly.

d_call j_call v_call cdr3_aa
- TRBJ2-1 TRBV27 CASRWDISSYNEQFF
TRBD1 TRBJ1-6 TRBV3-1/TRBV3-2 CASSRQGMDNSPLHF
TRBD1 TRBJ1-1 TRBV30 CAQNRGSPSIAFF
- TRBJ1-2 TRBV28 CASSFQGRYNYGYTF
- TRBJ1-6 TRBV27 CASREDSYYNSPLHF
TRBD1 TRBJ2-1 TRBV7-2 CASSPDRAAYNEQFF
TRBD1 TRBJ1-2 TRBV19 CATRRQGANYGYTF
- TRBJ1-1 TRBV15 CATSRVSRATEAFF
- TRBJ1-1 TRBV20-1 CSAINRYRAFF
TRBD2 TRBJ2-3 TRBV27 CASSLSWTSGRELSTDTQYF
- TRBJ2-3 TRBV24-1 CATSDLADTQYF
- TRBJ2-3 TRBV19 CASTPDNTDTQYF
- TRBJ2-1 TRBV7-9 CASSLNVGAAGEFF
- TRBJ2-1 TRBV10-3 CAIRGVNPYNEQFF
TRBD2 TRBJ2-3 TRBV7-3 CASSPQRDYSLYF
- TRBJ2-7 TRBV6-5 CASSTRTERYEQYF
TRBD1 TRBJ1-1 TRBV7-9 CASSTTGWGTEAFF
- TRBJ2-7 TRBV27 CASSLYVLANEQYF
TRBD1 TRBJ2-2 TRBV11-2 CASSLGPQGYRAGELFF
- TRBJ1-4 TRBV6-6 CASRRQAIPTNEKLFF
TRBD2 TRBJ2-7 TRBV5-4 CASSLEGLVAYEQYF
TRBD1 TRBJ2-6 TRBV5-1 CASSSTGTGANVLTF
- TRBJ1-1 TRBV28 CASREEQPNTEAFF
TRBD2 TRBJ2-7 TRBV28 CASSSPDGGYEQYF
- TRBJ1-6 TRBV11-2 CASSLWQGSTPLHF
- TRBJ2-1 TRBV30 CAWSGQSYNEQFF
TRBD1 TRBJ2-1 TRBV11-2 CASSLERGLEQFF
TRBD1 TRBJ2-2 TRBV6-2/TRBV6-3 CASSYPNLPGGLRLTGELFF
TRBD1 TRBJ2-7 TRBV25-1 CASRRGPSYEQYF
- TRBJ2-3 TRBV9 CASSVGGDIRTDTQYF
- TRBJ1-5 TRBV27 CASSLDSKDQPQHF
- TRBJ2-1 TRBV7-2 CASSLVGGMAGEQFF
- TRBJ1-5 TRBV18 CASSPPGGTQPQHF
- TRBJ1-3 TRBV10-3 CAISEGGDISRGNTIYF
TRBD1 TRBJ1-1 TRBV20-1 CSASNPGQGGTEAFF
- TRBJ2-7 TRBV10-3 CAIREGGSSYEQYF
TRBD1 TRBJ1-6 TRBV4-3 CASSQGQGTNSPLHF
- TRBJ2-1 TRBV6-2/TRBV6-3 CASSYVRGDIYNEQFF
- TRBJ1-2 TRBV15 CATSRSTVYGYTF
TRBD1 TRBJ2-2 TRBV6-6 CASSTTQGSGELFF
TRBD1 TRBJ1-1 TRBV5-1 CASSVRDRGNTEAFF
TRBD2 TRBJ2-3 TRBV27 CASTGGSSYDTQYF
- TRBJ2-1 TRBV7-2 CASSLERGSYNEQFF
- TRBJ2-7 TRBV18 CASSPQQGMYEQYF
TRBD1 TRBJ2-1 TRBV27 CASRTTGAYSYNEQFF
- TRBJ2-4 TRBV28 CASSLSFGGEVSKNIQYF
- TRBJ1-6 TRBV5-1 CASSLVQGSNSPLHF
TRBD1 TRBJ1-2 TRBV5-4 CASSLGDRGSHYGYTF
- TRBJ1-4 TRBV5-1 CASSLTPPTGRKAEKLFF
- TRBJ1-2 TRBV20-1 CSASLSQNFNYGYTF
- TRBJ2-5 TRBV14 CASSQVWSGVRETQYF
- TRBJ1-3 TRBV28 CASSRYSASGNTIYF
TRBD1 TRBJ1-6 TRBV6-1 CASSVTGGSSPLHF
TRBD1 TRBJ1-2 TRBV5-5 CASSPLRQGAGGYTF
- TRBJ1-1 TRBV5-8 CASSLLGGRGTEAFF